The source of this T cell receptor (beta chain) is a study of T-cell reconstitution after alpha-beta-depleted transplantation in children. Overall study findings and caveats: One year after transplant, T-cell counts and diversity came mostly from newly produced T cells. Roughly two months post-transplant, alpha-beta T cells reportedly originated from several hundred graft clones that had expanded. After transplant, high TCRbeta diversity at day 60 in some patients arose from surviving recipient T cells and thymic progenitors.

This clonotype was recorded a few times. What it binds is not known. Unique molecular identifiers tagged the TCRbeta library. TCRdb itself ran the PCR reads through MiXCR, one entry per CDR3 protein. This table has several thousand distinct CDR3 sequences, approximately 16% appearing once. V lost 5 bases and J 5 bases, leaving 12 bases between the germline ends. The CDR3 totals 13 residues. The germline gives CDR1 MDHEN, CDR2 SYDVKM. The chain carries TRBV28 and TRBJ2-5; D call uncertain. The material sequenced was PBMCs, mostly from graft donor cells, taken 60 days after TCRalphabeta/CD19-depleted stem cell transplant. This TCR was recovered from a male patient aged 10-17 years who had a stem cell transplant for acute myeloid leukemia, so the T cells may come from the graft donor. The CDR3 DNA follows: TGTGCCAGCAGTATTCTTGACGAGGAGACCCAGTACTTC. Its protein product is CASSILDEETQYF.